The 14 T cell receptor beta chains in this list originate from one sample, sequenced in a study of CD8+ T cells in alopecia areata listed by TCRdb under 2018. Library method: the immunoSEQ multiplex PCR assay. RNA was extracted from all samples and reverse transcribed into cDNA as template for TCR sequencing. The clones in this table, taken by TCRdb from immuneACCESS, are in-frame only. Not every clone is retained; where verified, under half of the shortfall comes from an unresolved V gene, and the cause of the rest is unknown. The sample includes about 180,000 clones, with more than 60% observed a single time. The ten top clones hold over 1.5% of the sample. The intended sense of this specimen's time point label: baseline before oral tofacitinib. Specimen: CD4+ T cells sorted from blood, collected at week 0. All receptors derive from a human donor with alopecia areata.

This chain joins TRBV5-6 and TRBJ1-6; D might be TRBD1 (5 bases). V lost 0 bases and J 7 bases, leaving 11 bases between the germline ends. Germline V gene lookup returns CDR1 SGHDT and CDR2 YYEEEE. This CDR3 has 15 residues. CDR3 sequence: CASSLEGSRNSPLHF. In nucleotides, the CDR3 is TGTGCCAGCAGCTTGGAGGGGAGTCGGAATTCACCCCTCCACTTT.

The chain employs TRBV7-2 and TRBJ1-1; 8 bases map to TRBD1. CDR3 length equals 13 residues. Germline assignment: CDR1 SGHTA and CDR2 FQGNSA. V dropped 4 bases and J dropped 6; count of bases not matched to a gene: 4. This CDR3 is CASSSLQGAEAFF. DNA for the CDR3: TGTGCCAGCAGCTCCCTACAGGGGGCTGAAGCTTTCTTT.

This rearrangement joins TRBV9 to TRBJ2-7; D call uncertain. The CDR3 spans 14 residues. Germline-derived CDR1 and CDR2 are SGDLS and YYNGEE. The V gene lost 5 bases and the J gene lost 3 bases, with 15 bases spanning the gap. The CDR3 loop reads CASSSQVSSYEQYF. The CDR3 region has the DNA TGTGCCAGCAGTTCCCAAGTATCCAGCTACGAGCAGTACTTC.

The chain couples TRBV29-1 to TRBJ1-1; D call uncertain. This CDR3 comprises 8 residues. Per the germline V gene, CDR1 is SQVTM and CDR2 is ANQGSEA. V gave up 7 bases and J gave up 8 bases, with 5 bases separating them. The CDR3 coding sequence is TGCAGCGCGGACGAAGCTTTCTTT. This translates into CSADEAFF.

In regard to this clone: Since the CDR3 does not end with the conserved phenylalanine or tryptophan, this likely comes from a read error. The DNA is left out, because the CDR3 cannot be placed on it with certainty; the CDR3 is given as TCRdb lists it. This chain joins TRBV7-9 and TRBJ2-7; the tabulated D call, TRBD1, remains unverified against the DNA. In germline, CDR1 is SEHNR, CDR2 FQNEAQ (reference sequence). The CDR3 comprises 12 residues, both ends counted. The CDR3 sequence: CASSLGQGTPSL.

CDR3 coding DNA: TGTGCCTCTTATTGGGATGGCTACACCTTC. Residues: CASYWDGYTF. The rearrangement uses TRBV19 and TRBJ1-2; D gene unclear. Looked up from germline, CDR1 is LNHDA and CDR2 is SQIVND (reference sequence). The V and J ends lost 11 bases and 6 bases respectively, with 10 bases between them. The CDR3 contains 10 residues.

This clone is a singleton in its sample. The V gene is TRBV5-1, the J gene TRBJ2-2; TRBD1 or TRBD2 may be the D gene (5 bases each). CDR1 is SGHRS, CDR2 YFSETQ, per germline. This CDR3 is 15 amino acids long. V lost 3 bases and J lost 0, with 9 bases in between. The CDR3 sequence is CASSWKGPNTGELFF. CDR3 DNA: TGCGCCAGCAGCTGGAAGGGACCGAACACCGGGGAGCTGTTTTTT.

This clone was observed a few times. The gene calls are TRBV25-1 and TRBJ2-1; 9 positions agree with TRBD1. The CDR3 consists of 13 residues. Germline lookup yields CDR1 MGHDK and CDR2 SYGVNS. Germline trimming cut 6 bases from V and 10 bases from J; bases unmatched to any gene: 7. The CDR3 DNA follows: TGTGCCAGCAGGGGACAGGGTGGCGGAGAGCAGTTCTTC. Its protein is CASRGQGGGEQFF.

In its sample, this clone was seen a few times. The chain combines TRBV7-3 with TRBJ2-1, with TRBD1 matching over 10 bases. This CDR3 has 16 residues. Germline trimming cut 5 bases from V and 8 bases from J; bases unmatched to any gene: 12. Germline V lookup: CDR1 SGHTA, CDR2 FQGTGA. DNA for the CDR3: TGTGCCAGCAGCAGAGGACAGGGGGTAGGAGGCGATGAGCAGTTCTTC. Translated, it gives CASSRGQGVGGDEQFF.

The chain combines TRBV7-2 with TRBJ2-7; D may be TRBD2 (5 bases). Germline CDR1 reads SGHTA; CDR2 reads FQGNSA. Deletions cut 1 base from V and 6 bases from J, with 10 bases between. This CDR3 is built from 13 residues. The CDR3 bases are TGTGCCAGCAGCTTAGGGCTTGGGAGCGAGCAGTACTTC. The encoded protein is CASSLGLGSEQYF.

This clone was detected only a few times. The V call is TRBV29-1, the J call TRBJ2-5; the match to TRBD2 covers 11 bases. The CDR3 is 17 residues long. V lost 5 bases to trimming and J lost 5 bases; unmatched junction nucleotides: 16. CDR1 and CDR2 (germline): SQVTM, ANQGSEA. CDR3 residues: CSVYVPSGGTSEETQYF. CDR3 DNA sequence: TGCAGCGTTTATGTCCCTAGCGGGGGGACCAGCGAGGAGACCCAGTACTTC.

This clone was counted a few times. The V call is TRBV29-1, the J call TRBJ2-1; D not certain. Looked up from germline, CDR1 is SQVTM and CDR2 is ANQGSEA. Trimming took off 7 bases at V and 8 bases at J, with 9 bases between the two ends. CDR3 size: 10 residues. The CDR3 here is CSAALDEQFF. CDR3 DNA sequence: TGCAGCGCTGCGTTGGATGAGCAGTTCTTC.

V usage is TRBV2 and J usage is TRBJ2-4; D not resolved. Between the trimmed V and J ends, which lost 3 bases and 9 bases, there was a span of 9 bases. Germline values: CDR1 SNHLY, CDR2 FYNNEI. This CDR3 is built from 12 residues. The CDR3, as DNA: TGTGCCAGCAGTGATTGGCCATTCATTCAGTACTTC. Its protein product is CASSDWPFIQYF.

This clone came up a few times. The chain joins TRBV30 to TRBJ1-2; the D gene is possibly TRBD1 (5 bases). Trimming shortened V by 6 bases and J by 2 bases, and 10 bases separated the two germline ends. The CDR3 is 12 amino acids. Per the germline V gene, CDR1 is GTSNPN and CDR2 is SVGIG (reference sequence). CDR3 nucleotides: TGTGCCTGCCCCCGGGGGAACTATGGCTACACCTTC. Its translation: CACPRGNYGYTF.